These 18 T cell receptor beta chains were all obtained from the same sample, sequenced in a study of CD8 T cells in Susac syndrome. A quantity of about 0.45 to 1 ug RNA underwent reverse transcription using random hexamers. A single record per CDR3 protein comes from TCRdb applying MiXCR to the immunoSEQ multiplex PCR reads. The top ten clones hold about 0.28% of a sample with 120,000 or so distinct CDR3 sequences, about 93% of them seen once. Sequenced: CD8+ T cells from PBMCs. These receptors originate from a human donor with Susac syndrome.

The chain employs TRBV19 and TRBJ1-6; D call uncertain. The CDR3 loop spans 13 amino acids. Trimming pared 1 base from V and 11 bases from J, leaving 9 bases between. Germline V lookup: CDR1 LNHDA, CDR2 SQIVND (reference sequence). CDR3 nucleotide sequence: TGTGCCAGTAGTATAGTGGGGATTGCACCCCTCCACTTT. This sequence encodes CASSIVGIAPLHF.

This chain links TRBV20-1 with TRBJ2-6; D is possibly TRBD2 (5 bases). The germline V and J ends were trimmed by 3 bases and 3 bases, with 9 bases remaining between them. CDR1 is DFQATT and CDR2 is SNEGSKA in the germline V gene (reference sequence). This CDR3 region has 14 residues. Here the CDR3 reads CSASRAGGANVLTF. CDR3 DNA: TGCAGTGCTAGTAGGGCGGGTGGGGCCAACGTCCTGACTTTC.

The chain has TRBV11-2 and TRBJ1-1; TRBD1 matches at 7 bases. V lost 4 bases to trimming and J lost 3 bases; unmatched junction nucleotides: 5. The CDR3 has 14 amino acids. Germline V lookup: CDR1 SGHAT, CDR2 FQNNGV. As DNA, the CDR3 is TGTGCCAGCAGCTCGCCGACAGGGTACACTGAAGCTTTCTTT. This translates into CASSSPTGYTEAFF.

This chain connects TRBV10-3 to TRBJ1-6, with a tentative D call TRBD1 (5 bases). The CDR3 loop spans 14 amino acids. The V gene's germline CDR1 is ENHRY and CDR2 SYGVKD. The V gene lost 2 bases and the J gene lost 7 bases, with 9 bases spanning the gap. CDR3: CAISEGGLNSPLHF. The CDR3 DNA reads TGTGCCATCAGTGAGGGGGGTTTGAATTCACCCCTCCACTTT.

The gene calls are TRBV5-1 and TRBJ1-2; 10 positions agree with TRBD1. Germline loops: CDR1 SGHRS, CDR2 YFSETQ. The CDR3 is made up of 16 amino acids. Germline trimming cut 7 bases from V and 4 bases from J; bases unmatched to any gene: 13. This chain's CDR3 is CASGGARDRGIYGYTF. The DNA of the CDR3 is TGCGCCAGCGGAGGAGCGCGGGACAGGGGCATCTATGGCTACACCTTC.

The J gene is TRBJ2-7, the V gene TRBV20-1; D gene ambiguous. Germline CDR1 and CDR2: DFQATT and SNEGSKA (reference sequence). V was shortened by 0 bases and J by 7 bases, with 13 bases between the two germline ends. This CDR3 contains 13 residues. The CDR3 DNA reads TGCAGTGCTAGAGATTCGGCCCCGGCAGAGCAGTACTTC. This sequence encodes CSARDSAPAEQYF.

The chain has TRBV7-9 and TRBJ1-2, with D possibly matching TRBD1 (5 bases). The V end was cut by 3 bases, the J end by 6 bases, with 8 bases between. The CDR3 runs 12 residues. Germline-derived CDR1 and CDR2 are SEHNR and FQNEAQ (reference sequence). CDR3 bases: TGTGCCAGCAGCTTTATGACAGATGGCTACACCTTC. Translating it yields CASSFMTDGYTF.

This chain connects TRBV12-2 to TRBJ2-3; TRBD2 is taken as the D call from the table, unchecked against the DNA. TRBV12-2 represents a pseudogene. This CDR3 comprises 13 residues. CDR3 nucleotide sequence: TGTGCAAGTCGTTCGGGGGGGTTAGATACGCAGTATTTT. It translates to CASRSGGLDTQYF.

The chain combines TRBV19 with TRBJ1-2; D remains ambiguous. V lost 6 bases, J lost 4 bases, and 9 bases lay in between. CDR1 is LNHDA, CDR2 SQIVND, per germline (reference sequence). The CDR3 consists of 12 residues. The CDR3 is CASRVGPYGYTF. DNA for the CDR3: TGTGCCAGTAGAGTAGGACCCTATGGCTACACCTTC.

V gene TRBV2 combines with J gene TRBJ1-2, with D possibly TRBD1 on 5 matching bases. CDR3 length: 12 amino acids. Trimming took off 3 bases at V and 6 bases at J, with 8 bases between the two ends. CDR1 is SNHLY, CDR2 FYNNEI, per germline. The CDR3 is CASSDREHGYTF. Written as DNA, the CDR3 is TGTGCCAGCAGTGACAGGGAACATGGCTACACCTTC.

The V and J genes are TRBV18 and TRBJ1-4; possibly TRBD1 for D (6 bases). Looked up from germline, CDR1 is KGHSH and CDR2 is LQKENI. Trimming took 4 bases from V and 4 from J, leaving 13 bases between them. This CDR3 spans 15 amino acids. The DNA of the CDR3 is TGTGCCAGCTCACGAATGACAGGACTTAATGAAAAACTGTTTTTT. This gives the protein CASSRMTGLNEKLFF.

The V and J genes are TRBV4-3 and TRBJ2-5; D is ambiguous. Germline CDR1 is LGHNA and CDR2 is YSLEER. The CDR3 length is 15 residues. Between the trimmed V and J ends, which lost 0 bases and 8 bases, there was a span of 16 bases. The CDR3 nucleotides are TGCGCCAGCAGCCAAGAAGGGTCGGCCTCTGATACCCAGTACTTC. It yields the protein CASSQEGSASDTQYF.

The V and J genes are TRBV6-2 or TRBV6-3 and TRBJ2-7, with a possible D match to TRBD2 (5 bases). With 7 bases removed from V and 2 bases from J, the gap between germline ends came to 9 bases. CDR3 length equals 12 residues. Germline assignment: CDR1 MNHEY and CDR2 SVGEGT. CDR3 residues: CASNGVPYEQYF. In nucleotides, the CDR3 is TGTGCCAGCAACGGGGTGCCCTACGAGCAGTACTTC.

The DNA for the CDR3 is TGCAGCGTTCTTGCGGGGGACCAAGAGACCCAGTACTTC. Translation: CSVLAGDQETQYF. The chain joins TRBV29-1 to TRBJ2-5; 7 bases agree with TRBD2. Germline values: CDR1 SQVTM, CDR2 ANQGSEA. The CDR3 loop spans 13 amino acids. The ends lost 5 bases at V and 0 bases at J; junction bases unmatched: 3.

The chain uses TRBV5-4 and TRBJ2-7; 8 positions agree with TRBD2. Per germline, CDR1 SGHNT and CDR2 YYREEE (reference sequence). Unmatched junction bases numbered 6, after V lost 6 bases and J lost 4 bases. The CDR3 consists of 13 residues. CDR3 region: CASNREGQYEQYF. The CDR3 DNA follows: TGTGCCAGCAATCGGGAGGGGCAATACGAGCAGTACTTC.

V usage is TRBV29-1 and J usage is TRBJ1-1; D is undetermined. Germline lookup yields CDR1 SQVTM and CDR2 ANQGSEA. CDR3 length: 12 residues. Between the trimmed V and J ends, which lost 5 bases and 3 bases, there was a span of 10 bases. The DNA for the CDR3 is TGCAGCGTTCTAGGGCATTACACTGAAGCTTTCTTT. Translating gives CSVLGHYTEAFF.

V and J are TRBV15 and TRBJ2-7, with 8 bases matching TRBD2. V dropped 0 bases and J dropped 6; count of bases not matched to a gene: 13. The CDR3 length is 17 residues. CDR1 LNHNV and CDR2 YYDKDF come from the germline V gene (reference sequence). Here the CDR3 reads CATSRDVATGGLSEQYF. CDR3 bases: TGTGCCACCAGCAGAGATGTCGCGACGGGGGGGCTGTCCGAGCAGTACTTC.

This rearrangement joins TRBV20-1 to TRBJ2-6; no clear D. Per germline, CDR1 DFQATT and CDR2 SNEGSKA (reference sequence). The CDR3 is 15 amino acids. V lost 2 bases and J lost 0, with 8 bases in between. CDR3 DNA sequence: TGCAGTGCTAGACCGCAGGTCTCTGGGGCCAACGTCCTGACTTTC. As protein: CSARPQVSGANVLTF.